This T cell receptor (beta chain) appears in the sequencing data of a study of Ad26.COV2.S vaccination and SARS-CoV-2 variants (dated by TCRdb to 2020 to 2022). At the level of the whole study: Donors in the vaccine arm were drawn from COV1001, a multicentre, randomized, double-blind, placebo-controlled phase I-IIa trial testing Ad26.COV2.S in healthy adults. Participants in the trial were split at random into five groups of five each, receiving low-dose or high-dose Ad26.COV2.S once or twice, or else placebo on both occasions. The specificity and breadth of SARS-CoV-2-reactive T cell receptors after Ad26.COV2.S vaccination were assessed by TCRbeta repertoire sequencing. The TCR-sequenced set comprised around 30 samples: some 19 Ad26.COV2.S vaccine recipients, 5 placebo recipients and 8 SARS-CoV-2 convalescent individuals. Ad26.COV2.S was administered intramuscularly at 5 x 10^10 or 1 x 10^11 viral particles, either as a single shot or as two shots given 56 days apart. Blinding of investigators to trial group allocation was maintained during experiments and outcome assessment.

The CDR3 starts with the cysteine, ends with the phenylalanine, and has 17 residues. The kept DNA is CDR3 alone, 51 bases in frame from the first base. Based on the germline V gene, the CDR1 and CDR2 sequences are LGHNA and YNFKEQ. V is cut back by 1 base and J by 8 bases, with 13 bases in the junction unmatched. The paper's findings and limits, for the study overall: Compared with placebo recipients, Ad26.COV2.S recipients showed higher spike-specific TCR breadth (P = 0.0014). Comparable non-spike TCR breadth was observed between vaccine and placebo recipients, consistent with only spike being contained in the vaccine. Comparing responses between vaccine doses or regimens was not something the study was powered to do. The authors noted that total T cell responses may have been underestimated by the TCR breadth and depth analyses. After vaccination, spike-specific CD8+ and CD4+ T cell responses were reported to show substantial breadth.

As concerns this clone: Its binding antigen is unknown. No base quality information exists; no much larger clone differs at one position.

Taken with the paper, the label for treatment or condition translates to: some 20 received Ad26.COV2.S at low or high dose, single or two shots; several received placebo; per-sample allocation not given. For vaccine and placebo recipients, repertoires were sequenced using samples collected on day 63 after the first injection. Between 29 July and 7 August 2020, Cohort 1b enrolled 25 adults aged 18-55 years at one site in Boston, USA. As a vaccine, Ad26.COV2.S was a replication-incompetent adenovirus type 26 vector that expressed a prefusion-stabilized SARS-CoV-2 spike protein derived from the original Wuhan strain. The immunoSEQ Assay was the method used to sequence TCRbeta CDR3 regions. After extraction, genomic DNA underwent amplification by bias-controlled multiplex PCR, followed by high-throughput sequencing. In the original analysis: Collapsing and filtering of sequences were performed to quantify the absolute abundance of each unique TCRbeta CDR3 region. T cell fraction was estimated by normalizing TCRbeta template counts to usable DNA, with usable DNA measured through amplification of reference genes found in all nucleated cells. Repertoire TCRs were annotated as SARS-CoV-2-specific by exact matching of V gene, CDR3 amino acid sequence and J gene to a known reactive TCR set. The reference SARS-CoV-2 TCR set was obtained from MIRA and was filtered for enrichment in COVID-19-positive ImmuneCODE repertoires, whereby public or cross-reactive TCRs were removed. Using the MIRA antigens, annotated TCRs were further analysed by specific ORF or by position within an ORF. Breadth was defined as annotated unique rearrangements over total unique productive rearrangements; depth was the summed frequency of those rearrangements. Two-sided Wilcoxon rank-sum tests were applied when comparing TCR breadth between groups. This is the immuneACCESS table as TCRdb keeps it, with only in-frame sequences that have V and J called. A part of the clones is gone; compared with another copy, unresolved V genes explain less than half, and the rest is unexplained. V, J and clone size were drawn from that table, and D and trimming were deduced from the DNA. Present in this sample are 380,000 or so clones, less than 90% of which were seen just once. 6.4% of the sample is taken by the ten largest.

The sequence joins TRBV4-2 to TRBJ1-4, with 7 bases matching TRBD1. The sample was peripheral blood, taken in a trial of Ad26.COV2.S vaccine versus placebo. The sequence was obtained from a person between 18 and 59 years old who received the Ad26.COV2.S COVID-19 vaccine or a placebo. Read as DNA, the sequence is TGTGCCAGCAGCCAAGGTCATGTTGGCAGGGGGGAGGAAAAACTGTTTTTT. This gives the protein CASSQGHVGRGEEKLFF.